Following are 10 T cell receptor beta chains from one sample sequenced in a study of blood T cells in healthy people across ages. A second PCR, run for about 7 to 11 cycles, used a sample-barcoded 5' primer plus a J-beta primer mix. TCRdb processed the 5' RACE reads anew with MiXCR; each CDR3 protein has one entry. The table has 1.5 million to 2 million distinct CDR3 sequences, over 25% seen once. The sample comprised blood. Receptor source: a young woman in good health.

This clonotype was observed many times. This sequence joins TRBV29-1 and TRBJ2-1, with D maybe TRBD2 (5 bases). The germline gives CDR1 SQVTM, CDR2 ANQGSEA. V lost 4 bases to trimming and J lost 8 bases, with 18 bases between them. This CDR3 comprises 14 residues. The CDR3 is CSVGFRLRVYEQFF. The CDR3 DNA reads as TGCAGCGTTGGATTTAGGTTGCGGGTCTATGAGCAGTTCTTC.

This clonotype turned up a few times. The genes are TRBV7-9 and TRBJ2-1; the D gene is possibly TRBD2 (7 bases). V was cut by 6 bases and J by 5 bases, with 17 bases left in between. Germline V gene lookup returns CDR1 SEHNR and CDR2 FQNEAQ (reference sequence). CDR3 length equals 15 residues. The CDR3 sequence: CASSPWGGPDNEQFF. CDR3 bases: TGTGCCAGCAGTCCCTGGGGGGGCCCCGACAATGAGCAGTTCTTC.

This clonotype was picked up many times. The chain has TRBV27 and TRBJ2-1; D remains ambiguous. The germline V gene has CDR1 MNHEY and CDR2 SMNVEV (reference sequence). The CDR3 has 15 amino acids. The V gene lost 0 bases and the J gene lost 2 bases, with 8 bases spanning the gap. The CDR3 coding sequence is TGTGCCAGCAGTTTATCCTCGGCCACCTACAATGAGCAGTTCTTC. Translating it yields CASSLSSATYNEQFF.

V usage is TRBV20-1 and J usage is TRBJ1-4; D is uncertain. CDR3 size: 13 residues. V was trimmed by 5 bases and J by 0 bases, leaving 7 bases between them. Germline-derived CDR1 and CDR2 are DFQATT and SNEGSKA (reference sequence). The chain's CDR3 is CSAWDTTNEKLFF. DNA of the CDR3: TGCAGTGCTTGGGATACAACTAATGAAAAACTGTTTTTT.

Points on this clonotype: A much larger clone differs by one base, so this may be a read error. CDR3 protein: CASSYSAVSTEAFF. The DNA of the CDR3 is TGTGCCAGCAGTTACTCTGCAGTGAGCACTGAAGCTTTCTTT. The chain has TRBV6-5 and TRBJ1-1, with D uncertain. Trimming removed 0 bases from V and 4 bases from J, with 9 bases in between. This CDR3 comprises 14 residues. The V gene's germline CDR1 is MNHEY and CDR2 SVGAGI.

This clonotype appeared a few times. The gene calls are TRBV20-1 and TRBJ2-5, with D perhaps TRBD1 (6 bases). Germline V lookup: CDR1 DFQATT, CDR2 SNEGSKA (reference sequence). This CDR3 comprises 12 residues. V gave up 4 bases and J gave up 3 bases, with 9 bases separating them. The CDR3 spells CSATAGEETQYF. CDR3 DNA: TGCAGTGCTACCGCAGGGGAAGAGACCCAGTACTTC.

This clonotype was recorded a few times. The chain joins TRBV29-1 to TRBJ2-7; 9 bases fit TRBD2. The CDR3 is 15 amino acids. From germline, CDR1 is SQVTM and CDR2 ANQGSEA. Trimming removed 4 bases from V and 3 bases from J; junction bases left unmatched: 10. CDR3 amino acids: CSVVTSSSGSYEQYF. The DNA of the CDR3 is TGCAGCGTTGTTACCTCGAGTAGCGGGAGCTACGAGCAGTACTTC.

The J gene is TRBJ2-7, the V gene TRBV30; D is perhaps TRBD2 (6 bases). This CDR3 region has 16 residues. Germline V gene sequence: CDR1 GTSNPN, CDR2 SVGIG (reference sequence). With 1 base removed from V and 1 base from J, the gap between germline ends came to 17 bases. The CDR3 DNA reads TGTGCCTGGAGTGCGCTAGGGACTGGCCTTTCCTACGAGCAGTACTTC. Translated: CAWSALGTGLSYEQYF.

The sample holds a few counts of this clonotype. This rearrangement joins TRBV3-1 to TRBJ2-7; the match to TRBD2 covers 8 bases. J was trimmed by 3 bases and V by 1 base; bases with no gene match: 8. The CDR3 covers 16 residues. Germline CDR1 LGHDT, CDR2 YNNKEL (reference sequence). The CDR3 region has the DNA TGTGCCAGCAGCCAAGTGCTGTCGGGAGGGATCTACGAGCAGTACTTC. Amino acids: CASSQVLSGGIYEQYF.

The chain employs TRBV5-1 and TRBJ2-7, with 7 positions matching TRBD1. V was clipped by 0 bases and J by 4 bases; unmatched bases: 4. Germline CDR1 reads SGHRS; CDR2 reads YFSETQ. CDR3 length equals 14 residues. The CDR3 here is CASSLDGTEYEQYF. The CDR3 coding sequence is TGCGCCAGCAGCTTGGATGGGACAGAGTACGAGCAGTACTTC.